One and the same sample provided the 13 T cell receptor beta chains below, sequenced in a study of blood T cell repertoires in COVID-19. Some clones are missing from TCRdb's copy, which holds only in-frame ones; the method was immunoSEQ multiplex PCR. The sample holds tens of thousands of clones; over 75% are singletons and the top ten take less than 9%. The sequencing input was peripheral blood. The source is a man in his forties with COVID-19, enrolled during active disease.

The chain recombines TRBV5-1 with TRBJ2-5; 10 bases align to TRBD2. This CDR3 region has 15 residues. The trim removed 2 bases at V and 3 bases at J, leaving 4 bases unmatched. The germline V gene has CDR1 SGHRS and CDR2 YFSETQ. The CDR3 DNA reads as TGCGCCAGCAGCTTCAGCGGGGGGGCCGAAGAGACCCAGTACTTC. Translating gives CASSFSGGAEETQYF.

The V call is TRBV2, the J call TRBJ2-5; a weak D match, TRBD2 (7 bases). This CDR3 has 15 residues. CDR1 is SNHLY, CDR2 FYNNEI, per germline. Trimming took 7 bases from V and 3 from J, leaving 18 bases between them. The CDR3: CASTHEGGPEETQYF. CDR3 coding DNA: TGTGCCAGCACTCACGAGGGGGGGCCTGAAGAGACCCAGTACTTC.

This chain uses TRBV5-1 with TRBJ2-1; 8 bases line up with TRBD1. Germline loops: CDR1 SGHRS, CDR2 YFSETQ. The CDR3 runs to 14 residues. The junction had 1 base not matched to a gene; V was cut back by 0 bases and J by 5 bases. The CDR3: CASSLGQGNNEQFF. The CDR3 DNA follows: TGCGCCAGCAGCTTGGGACAGGGGAACAATGAGCAGTTCTTC.

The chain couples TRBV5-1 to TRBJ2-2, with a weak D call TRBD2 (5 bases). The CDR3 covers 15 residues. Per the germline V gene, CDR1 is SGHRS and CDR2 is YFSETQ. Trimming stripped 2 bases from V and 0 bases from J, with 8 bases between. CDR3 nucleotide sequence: TGCGCCAGCAGCTTTAGCGCCACGAACACCGGGGAGCTGTTTTTT. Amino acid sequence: CASSFSATNTGELFF.

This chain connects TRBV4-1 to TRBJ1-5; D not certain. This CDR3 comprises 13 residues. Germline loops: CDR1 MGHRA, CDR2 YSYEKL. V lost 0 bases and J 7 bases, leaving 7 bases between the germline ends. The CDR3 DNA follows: TGCGCCAGCAGCCAAGATCTCAGGCAGCCCCAGCATTTT. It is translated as CASSQDLRQPQHF.

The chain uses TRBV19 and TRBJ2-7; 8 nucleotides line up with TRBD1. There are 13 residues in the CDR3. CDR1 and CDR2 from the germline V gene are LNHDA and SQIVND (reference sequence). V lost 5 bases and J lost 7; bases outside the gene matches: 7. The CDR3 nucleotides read TGTGCCAGTAGTCGGCAGGGGGCTCGGGAGCAGTACTTC. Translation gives CASSRQGAREQYF.

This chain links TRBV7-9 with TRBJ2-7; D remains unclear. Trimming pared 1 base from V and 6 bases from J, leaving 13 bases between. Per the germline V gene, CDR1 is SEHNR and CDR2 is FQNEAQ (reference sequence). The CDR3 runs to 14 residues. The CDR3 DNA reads TGTGCCAGCAGCTTAGGCGGCCGACCAAGCGAGCAGTACTTC. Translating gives CASSLGGRPSEQYF.

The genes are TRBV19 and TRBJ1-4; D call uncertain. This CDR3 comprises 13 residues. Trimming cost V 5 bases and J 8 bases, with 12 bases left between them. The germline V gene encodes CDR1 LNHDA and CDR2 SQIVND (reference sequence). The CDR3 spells CASSAGLAEKLFF. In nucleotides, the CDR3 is TGTGCCAGTAGTGCGGGTTTAGCCGAAAAACTGTTTTTT.

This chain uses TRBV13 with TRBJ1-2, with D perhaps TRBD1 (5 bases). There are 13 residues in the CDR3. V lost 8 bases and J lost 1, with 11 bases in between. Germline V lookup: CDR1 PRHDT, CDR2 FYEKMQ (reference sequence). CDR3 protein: CASRGGNNYGYTF. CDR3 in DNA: TGTGCCAGCCGGGGGGGGAATAACTATGGCTACACCTTC.

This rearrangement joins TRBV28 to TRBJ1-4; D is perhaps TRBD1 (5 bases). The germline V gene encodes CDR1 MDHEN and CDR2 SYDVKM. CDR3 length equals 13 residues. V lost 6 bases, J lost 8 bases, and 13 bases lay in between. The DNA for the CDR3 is TGTGCCAGCAGCCCCGGGGGGGACGAAAAACTGTTTTTT. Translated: CASSPGGDEKLFF.

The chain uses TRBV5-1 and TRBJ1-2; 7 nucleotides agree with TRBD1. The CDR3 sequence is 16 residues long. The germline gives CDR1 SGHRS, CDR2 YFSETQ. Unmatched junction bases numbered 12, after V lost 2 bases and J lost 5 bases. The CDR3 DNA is TGCGCCAGCAGCTTTGGGGACAGTAGTGGGTTATATGGCTACACCTTC. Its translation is CASSFGDSSGLYGYTF.

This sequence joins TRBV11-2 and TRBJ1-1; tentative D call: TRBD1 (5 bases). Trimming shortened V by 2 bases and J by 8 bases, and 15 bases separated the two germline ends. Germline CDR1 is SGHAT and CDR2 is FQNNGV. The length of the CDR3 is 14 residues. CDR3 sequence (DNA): TGTGCCAGCAGCTTAAGGATGGAGACAGTCGAAGCTTTCTTT. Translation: CASSLRMETVEAFF.

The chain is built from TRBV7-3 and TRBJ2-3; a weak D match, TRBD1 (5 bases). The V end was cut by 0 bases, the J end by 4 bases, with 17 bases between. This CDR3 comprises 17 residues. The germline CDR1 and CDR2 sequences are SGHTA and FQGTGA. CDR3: CASSLTYSPGSADTQYF. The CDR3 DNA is TGTGCCAGCAGCTTAACCTATTCCCCAGGGTCGGCAGATACGCAGTATTTT.